The clone carrying this T cell receptor beta chain was counted between two and nine times. The data stem from a study of patients and donors after allogeneic stem cell transplantation. MiXCR, applied by TCRdb to the RT-PCR reads, yields one record per CDR3 protein. Of some 880,000 distinct CDR3 sequences listed, roughly 17% are singletons. Per the germline V gene, CDR1 is SGDLS and CDR2 is YYNGEE. The CDR3 length is 13 residues. V was trimmed by 3 bases and J by 6 bases, leaving 13 bases between them. Sequencing was performed on blood, either unsorted or a sorted T cell fraction (not recorded which). This sequence was found in a human donor who was either an allogeneic HSCT recipient or a stem cell or donor lymphocyte infusion donor (not recorded which). It is not recorded whose cells these are; they may come from a transplant donor. J is TRBJ2-7 and V is TRBV9, with D perhaps given as TRBD1 or TRBD2 (6 bases each). This chain's CDR3 is CASSERGEREQYF. CDR3 DNA: TGTGCCAGCAGCGAGAGGGGGGAACGCGAGCAGTACTTC.